The clone carrying this T cell receptor (beta chain) was observed many times. This entry belongs to a study of T-cell reconstitution after alpha-beta-depleted transplantation in children. TCRbeta library construction was performed incorporating unique molecular identifiers. TCRdb itself ran the PCR reads through MiXCR, one entry per CDR3 protein. The profile shows a few hundred thousand distinct CDR3 sequences, 9% to 10% of them singletons. The germline gives CDR1 LGHNA, CDR2 YSLEER. There are 16 residues in the CDR3. The V and J ends lost 0 bases and 5 bases respectively, with 17 bases between them. This clonotype was obtained from a human donor who donated a stem cell graft to a child with SCID. The V and J genes are TRBV4-3 and TRBJ2-7; D uncertain. The sample was PBMCs from the stem cell graft donor, taken from the stem cell graft. CDR3 residues: CASSQDSRVTSNEQYF. The CDR3 coding sequence is TGCGCCAGCAGCCAAGATAGCAGAGTAACAAGTAACGAGCAGTACTTC.